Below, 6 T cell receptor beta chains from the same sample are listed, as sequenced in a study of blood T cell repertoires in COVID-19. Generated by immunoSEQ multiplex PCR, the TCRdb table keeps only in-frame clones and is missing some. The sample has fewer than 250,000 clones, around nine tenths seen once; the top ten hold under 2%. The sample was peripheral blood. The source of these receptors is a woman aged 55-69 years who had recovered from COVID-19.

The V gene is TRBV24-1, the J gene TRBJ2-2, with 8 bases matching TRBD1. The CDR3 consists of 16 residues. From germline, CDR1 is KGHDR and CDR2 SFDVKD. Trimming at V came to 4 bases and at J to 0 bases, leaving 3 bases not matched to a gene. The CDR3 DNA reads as TGTGCCACCAGTGACATACAGGGGGCGAACACCGGGGAGCTGTTTTTT. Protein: CATSDIQGANTGELFF.

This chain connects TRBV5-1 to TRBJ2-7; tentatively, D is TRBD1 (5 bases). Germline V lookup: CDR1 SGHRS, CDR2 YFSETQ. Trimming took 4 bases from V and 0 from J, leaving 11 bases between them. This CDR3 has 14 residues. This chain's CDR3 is CASSADTSSYEQYF. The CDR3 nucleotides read TGCGCCAGCAGCGCGGACACATCCTCCTACGAGCAGTACTTC.

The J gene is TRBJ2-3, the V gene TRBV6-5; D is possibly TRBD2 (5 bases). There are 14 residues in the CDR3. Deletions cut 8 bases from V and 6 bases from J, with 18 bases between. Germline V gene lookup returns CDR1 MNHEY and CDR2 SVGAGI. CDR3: CASPRRAQGDTQYF. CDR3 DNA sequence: TGTGCCAGCCCACGGCGGGCCCAAGGGGATACGCAGTATTTT.

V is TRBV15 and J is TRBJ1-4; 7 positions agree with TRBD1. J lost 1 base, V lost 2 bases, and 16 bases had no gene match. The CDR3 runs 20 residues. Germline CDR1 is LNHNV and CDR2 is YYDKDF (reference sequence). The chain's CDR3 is CATSRINSLWQGVTNEKLFF. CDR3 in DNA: TGTGCCACCAGCAGAATTAACTCCCTTTGGCAGGGGGTAACTAATGAAAAACTGTTTTTT.

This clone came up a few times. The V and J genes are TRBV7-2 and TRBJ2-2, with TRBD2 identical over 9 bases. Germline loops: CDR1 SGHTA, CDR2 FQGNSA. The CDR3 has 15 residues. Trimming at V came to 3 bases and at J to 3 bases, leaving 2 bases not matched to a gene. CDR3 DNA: TGTGCCAGCAGCTTTCGCGGGGGGGACACCGGGGAGCTGTTTTTT. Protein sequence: CASSFRGGDTGELFF.

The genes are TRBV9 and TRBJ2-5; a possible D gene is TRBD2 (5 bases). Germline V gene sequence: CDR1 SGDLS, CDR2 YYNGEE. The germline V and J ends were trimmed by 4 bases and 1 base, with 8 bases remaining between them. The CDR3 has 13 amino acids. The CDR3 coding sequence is TGTGCCAGCAGCCGGGGTGCCCAAGAGACCCAGTACTTC. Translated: CASSRGAQETQYF.